The following is a T cell receptor (beta chain) sequence with its context. Its antigen is unknown. PCR employed 60 Vbeta and 13 Jbeta primers. Profiling relied on immunoSEQ multiplex PCR, and the TCRdb table lists in-frame clones only, not all of them. The data hold about 150,000 clones, with 79% observed a single time. This specimen belongs to a study of cytomegalovirus exposure and HLA in healthy donors. Study-wide points: As a later analysis showed, a missense DCLRE1C variant was linked to trimming of TCR beta V- and J-genes. Presence/absence analyses assumed roughly uniform sequencing depth across donors, which may not hold.

The CDR3 sequence is 17 residues long. Germline assignment: CDR1 SGHNT and CDR2 YENEEA. The ends lost 1 base at V and 0 bases at J; junction bases unmatched: 6. The clonotype comes from a man in his forties or fifties in good health and CMV-seropositive. What was sequenced was PBMCs. This chain uses TRBV11-3 with TRBJ2-1; 7 bases agree with TRBD1. DNA of the CDR3: TGTGCCAGCAGCTTAGGCCGGGACAGAGGCTCCTACAATGAGCAGTTCTTC. Amino acids: CASSLGRDRGSYNEQFF.